This TCR beta chain was observed in a study of T cells in Graves' hyperthyroidism and ophthalmopathy. RNA transcripts gave rise to amplified TCR beta CDR3 regions. The TCR CDR3 first-round RT-PCR relied on the HTBI primer set. A single record per CDR3 protein comes from TCRdb applying MiXCR to the multiplex PCR reads. The table lists approximately 330,000 distinct CDR3 sequences, approximately 22% of them singletons, with about 50% in the top ten. Germline CDR1 reads SEHNR; CDR2 reads FQNEAQ (reference sequence). The V gene end was trimmed by 1 base and the J gene end by 8 bases; junction bases not matched to a gene: 4. The CDR3 has 14 residues.

Sequencing was done on a sample of blood. The receptor was isolated from a woman in her fifties or sixties with Graves' hyperthyroidism. This chain links TRBV7-9 with TRBJ1-5; 8 bases match TRBD1. DNA for the CDR3: TGTGCCAGCAGCTTAGGACAGGGGATAGAGCCCCAGCATTTT. Protein sequence: CASSLGQGIEPQHF.